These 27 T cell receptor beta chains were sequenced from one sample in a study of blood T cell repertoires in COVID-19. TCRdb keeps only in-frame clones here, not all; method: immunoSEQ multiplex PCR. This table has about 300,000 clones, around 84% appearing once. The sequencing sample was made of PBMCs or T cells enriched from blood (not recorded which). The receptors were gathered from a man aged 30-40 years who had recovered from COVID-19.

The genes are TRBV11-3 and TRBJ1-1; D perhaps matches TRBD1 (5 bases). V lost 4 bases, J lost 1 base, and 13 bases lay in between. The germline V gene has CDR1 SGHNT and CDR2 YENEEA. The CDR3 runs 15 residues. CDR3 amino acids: CASSSSGGSNTEAFF. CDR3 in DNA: TGTGCCAGCAGCTCCTCGGGGGGGTCGAACACTGAAGCTTTCTTT.

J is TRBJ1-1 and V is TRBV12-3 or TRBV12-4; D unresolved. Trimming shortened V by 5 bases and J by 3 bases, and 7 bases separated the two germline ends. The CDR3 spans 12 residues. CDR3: CASSILDTEAFF. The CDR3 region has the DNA TGTGCCAGCAGTATACTGGACACTGAAGCTTTCTTT.

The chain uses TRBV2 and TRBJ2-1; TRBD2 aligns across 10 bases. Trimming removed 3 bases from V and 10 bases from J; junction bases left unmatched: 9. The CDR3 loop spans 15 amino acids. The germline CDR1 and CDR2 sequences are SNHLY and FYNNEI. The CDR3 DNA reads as TGTGCCAGCAGTGAGGGGACTAGCGCGAAGGGCGAGCAGTTCTTC. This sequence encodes CASSEGTSAKGEQFF. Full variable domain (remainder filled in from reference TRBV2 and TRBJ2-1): EPEVTQTPSHQVTQMGQEVILRCVPISNHLYFYWYRQILGQKVEFLVSFYNNEISEKSEIFDDQFSVERPDGSNFTLKIRSTKLEDSAMYFCASSEGTSAKGEQFFGPGTRLTVL.

CDR3 region: CASSQRTGGPGTGELFF. As DNA, the CDR3 is TGTGCCAGCAGCCAGCGAACGGGAGGGCCGGGGACCGGGGAGCTGTTTTTT. The chain carries TRBV3-1 (or the pseudogene TRBV3-2) and TRBJ2-2, with 8 positions matching TRBD2. Per the germline V gene, CDR1 is LGHDT and CDR2 is YNNKEL (reference sequence). The J segment lost 5 bases and the V segment lost 3 bases, leaving 11 bases of the junction unmatched. CDR3 size: 17 residues.

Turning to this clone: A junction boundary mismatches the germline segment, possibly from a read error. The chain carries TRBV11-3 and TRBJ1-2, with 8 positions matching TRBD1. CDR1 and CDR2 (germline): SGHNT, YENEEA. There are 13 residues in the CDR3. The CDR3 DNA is TGTGCCAGCAGCTTCCCCCGAGGAGGACAGGGATTCTTC. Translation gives CASSFPRGGQGFF.

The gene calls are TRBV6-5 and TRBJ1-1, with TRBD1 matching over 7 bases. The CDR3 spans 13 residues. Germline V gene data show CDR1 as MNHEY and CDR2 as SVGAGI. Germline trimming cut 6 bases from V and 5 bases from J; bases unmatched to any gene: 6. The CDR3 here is CASSPNRGTEAFF. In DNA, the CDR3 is TGTGCCAGCAGCCCGAACAGGGGAACTGAAGCTTTCTTT.

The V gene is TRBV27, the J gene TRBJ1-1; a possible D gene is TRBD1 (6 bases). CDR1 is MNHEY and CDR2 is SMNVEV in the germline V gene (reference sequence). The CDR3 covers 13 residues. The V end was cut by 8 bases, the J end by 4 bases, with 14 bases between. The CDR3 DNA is TGTGCCAGCGGAACCACAGGGATCACTGAAGCTTTCTTT. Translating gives CASGTTGITEAFF.

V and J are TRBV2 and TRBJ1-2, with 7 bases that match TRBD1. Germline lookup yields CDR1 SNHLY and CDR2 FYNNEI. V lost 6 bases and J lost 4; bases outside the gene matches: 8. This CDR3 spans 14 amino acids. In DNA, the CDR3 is TGTGCCAGCAGGCCATACAGGGGTTCCTATGGCTACACCTTC. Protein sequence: CASRPYRGSYGYTF. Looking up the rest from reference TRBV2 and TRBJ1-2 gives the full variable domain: EPEVTQTPSHQVTQMGQEVILRCVPISNHLYFYWYRQILGQKVEFLVSFYNNEISEKSEIFDDQFSVERPDGSNFTLKIRSTKLEDSAMYFCASRPYRGSYGYTFGSGTRLTVV.

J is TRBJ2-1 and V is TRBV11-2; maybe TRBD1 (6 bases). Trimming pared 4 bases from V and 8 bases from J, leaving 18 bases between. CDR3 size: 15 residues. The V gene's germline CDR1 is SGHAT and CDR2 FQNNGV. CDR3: CASSSPNTGPDEQFF. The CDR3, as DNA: TGTGCCAGCAGCTCACCTAACACAGGGCCCGATGAGCAGTTCTTC.

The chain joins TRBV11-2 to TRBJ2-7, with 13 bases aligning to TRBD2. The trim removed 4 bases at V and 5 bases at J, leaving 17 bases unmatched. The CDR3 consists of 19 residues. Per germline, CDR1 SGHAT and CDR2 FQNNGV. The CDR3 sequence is CASSSTTSGLAGSGHEQYF. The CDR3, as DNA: TGTGCCAGCAGCTCAACCACTTCGGGACTAGCGGGAAGCGGCCACGAGCAGTACTTC.

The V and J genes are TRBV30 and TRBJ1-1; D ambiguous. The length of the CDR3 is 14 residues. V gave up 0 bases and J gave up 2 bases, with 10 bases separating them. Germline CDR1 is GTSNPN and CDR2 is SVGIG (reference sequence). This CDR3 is CAWSVNLANTEAFF. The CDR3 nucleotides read TGTGCCTGGAGTGTAAACCTGGCCAACACTGAAGCTTTCTTT.

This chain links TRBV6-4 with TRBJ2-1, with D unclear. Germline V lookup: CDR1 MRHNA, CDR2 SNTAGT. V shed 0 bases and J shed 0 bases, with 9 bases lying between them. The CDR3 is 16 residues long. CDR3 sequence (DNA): TGTGCCAGCAGTGACTCTTTAGTTAGCTCCTACAATGAGCAGTTCTTC. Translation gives CASSDSLVSSYNEQFF.

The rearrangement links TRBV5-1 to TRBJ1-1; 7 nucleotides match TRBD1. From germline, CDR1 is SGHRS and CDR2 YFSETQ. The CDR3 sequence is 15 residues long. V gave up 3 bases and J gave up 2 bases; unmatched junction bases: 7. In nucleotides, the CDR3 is TGCGCCAGCAGCTCACTCAAGGGGGCTAACACTGAAGCTTTCTTT. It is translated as CASSSLKGANTEAFF.

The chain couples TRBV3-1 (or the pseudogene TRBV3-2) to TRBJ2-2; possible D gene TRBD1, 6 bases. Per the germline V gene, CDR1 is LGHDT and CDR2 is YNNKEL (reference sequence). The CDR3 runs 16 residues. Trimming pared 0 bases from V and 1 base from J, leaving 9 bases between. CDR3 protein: CASSQDRGRNTGELFF. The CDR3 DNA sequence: TGTGCCAGCAGCCAAGACAGGGGCCGGAACACCGGGGAGCTGTTTTTT.

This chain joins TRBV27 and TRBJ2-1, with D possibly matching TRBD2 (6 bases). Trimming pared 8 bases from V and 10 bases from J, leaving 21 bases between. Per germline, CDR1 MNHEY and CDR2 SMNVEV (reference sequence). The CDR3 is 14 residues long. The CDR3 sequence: CASGPGLPIREQFF. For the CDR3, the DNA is TGTGCCAGCGGGCCGGGACTGCCTATACGAGAGCAGTTCTTC.

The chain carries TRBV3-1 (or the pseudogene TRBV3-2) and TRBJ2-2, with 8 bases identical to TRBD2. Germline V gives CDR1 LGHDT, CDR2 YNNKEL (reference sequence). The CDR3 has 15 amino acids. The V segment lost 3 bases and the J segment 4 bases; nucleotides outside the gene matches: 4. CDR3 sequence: CASSQGTRSTGELFF. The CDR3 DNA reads TGTGCCAGCAGCCAGGGGACTAGATCCACCGGGGAGCTGTTTTTT.

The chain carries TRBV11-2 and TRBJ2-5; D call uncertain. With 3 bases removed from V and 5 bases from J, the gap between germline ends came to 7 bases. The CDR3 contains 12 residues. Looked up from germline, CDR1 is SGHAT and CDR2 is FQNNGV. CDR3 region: CASSFQRETQYF. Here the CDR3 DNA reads TGTGCCAGCAGCTTTCAACGGGAGACCCAGTACTTC.

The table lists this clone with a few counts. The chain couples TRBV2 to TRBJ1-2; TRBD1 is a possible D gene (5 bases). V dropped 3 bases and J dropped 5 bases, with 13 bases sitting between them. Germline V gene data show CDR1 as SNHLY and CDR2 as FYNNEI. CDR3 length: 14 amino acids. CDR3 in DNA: TGTGCCAGCAGTGACCTGGCGCGGGGGTATGGCTACACCTTC. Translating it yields CASSDLARGYGYTF.

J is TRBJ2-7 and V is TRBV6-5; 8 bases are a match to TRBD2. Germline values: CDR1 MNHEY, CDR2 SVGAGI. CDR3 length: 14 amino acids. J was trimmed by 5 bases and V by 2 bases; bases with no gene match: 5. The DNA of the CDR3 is TGTGCCAGCAGTTACACGGGAGGGCCCCACGAGCAGTACTTC. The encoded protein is CASSYTGGPHEQYF.

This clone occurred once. CDR3: CASTFDRKNYGYTF. The CDR3 DNA reads TGCGCCAGCACTTTCGACAGGAAAAACTATGGCTACACCTTC. The chain has TRBV10-2 and TRBJ1-2, with D possibly TRBD1 on 6 matching bases. The V end was cut by 7 bases, the J end by 2 bases, with 14 bases between. The length of the CDR3 is 14 residues. Germline V gene lookup returns CDR1 WSHSY and CDR2 SAAADI.

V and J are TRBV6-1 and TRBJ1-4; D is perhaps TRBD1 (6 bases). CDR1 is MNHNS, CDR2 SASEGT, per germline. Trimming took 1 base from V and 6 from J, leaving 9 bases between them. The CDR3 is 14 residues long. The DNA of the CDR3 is TGTGCCAGCAGTGAAGGGGGGGGCCATGAAAAACTGTTTTTT. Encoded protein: CASSEGGGHEKLFF.

CDR3 in amino acids: CAWRSQGNTEAFF. In nucleotides, the CDR3 is TGTGCCTGGAGATCTCAGGGGAACACTGAAGCTTTCTTT. The chain links TRBV30 to TRBJ1-1, with a possible D match to TRBD1 (5 bases). V lost 3 bases and J lost 1, with 9 bases in between. The CDR3 is 13 residues long. Germline V gene sequence: CDR1 GTSNPN, CDR2 SVGIG (reference sequence).

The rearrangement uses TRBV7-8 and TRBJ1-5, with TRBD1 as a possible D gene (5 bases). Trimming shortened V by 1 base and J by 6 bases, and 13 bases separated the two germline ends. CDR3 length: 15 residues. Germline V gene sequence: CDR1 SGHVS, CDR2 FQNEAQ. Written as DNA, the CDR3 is TGTGCCAGCAGCTTAGAGCGGCAGGGAGGTCAGCCCCAGCATTTT. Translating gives CASSLERQGGQPQHF.

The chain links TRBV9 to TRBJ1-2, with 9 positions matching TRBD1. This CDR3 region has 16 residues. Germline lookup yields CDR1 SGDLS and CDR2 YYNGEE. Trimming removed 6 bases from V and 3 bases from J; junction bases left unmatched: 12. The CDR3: CASTTGGLLADYGYTF. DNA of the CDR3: TGTGCCAGCACGACAGGGGGTCTTCTGGCCGACTATGGCTACACCTTC.

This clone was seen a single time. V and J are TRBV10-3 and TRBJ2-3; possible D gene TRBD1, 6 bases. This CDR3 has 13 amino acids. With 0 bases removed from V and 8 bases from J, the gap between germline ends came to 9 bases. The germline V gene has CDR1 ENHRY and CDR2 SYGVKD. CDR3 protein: CAISESGGVTQYF. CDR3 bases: TGTGCCATCAGTGAGTCAGGGGGAGTTACGCAGTATTTT.

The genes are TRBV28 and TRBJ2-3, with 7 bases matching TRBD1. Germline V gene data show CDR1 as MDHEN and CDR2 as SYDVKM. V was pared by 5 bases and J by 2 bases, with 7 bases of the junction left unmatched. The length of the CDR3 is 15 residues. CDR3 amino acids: CASSRRQGYTDTQYF. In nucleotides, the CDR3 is TGTGCCAGCAGTCGCAGACAGGGTTACACAGATACGCAGTATTTT.

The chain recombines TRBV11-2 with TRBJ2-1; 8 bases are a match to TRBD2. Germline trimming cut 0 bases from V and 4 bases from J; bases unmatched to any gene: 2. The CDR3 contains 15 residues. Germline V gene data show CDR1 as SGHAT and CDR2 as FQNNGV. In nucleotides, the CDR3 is TGTGCCAGCAGCTTAGATGGGACTAGTTACAATGAGCAGTTCTTC. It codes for CASSLDGTSYNEQFF.